This section outlines one TCR beta chain sequence together with its context. The table came from immunoSEQ multiplex PCR; TCRdb's copy has only in-frame clones and leaves some out. Among about 98,000 clones listed, 70% to 90% were seen once. This record belongs to a study of OX40 agonist ivuxolimab in advanced cancers. Trimming stripped 4 bases from V and 0 bases from J, with 13 bases between. The CDR3 is 16 amino acids. CDR1 is SGHRS and CDR2 is YFSETQ in the germline V gene. The sequenced sample was CD4+ or CD8+ T cells sorted from blood, obtained in a trial of the OX40 agonist ivuxolimab. This sequence joins TRBV5-1 and TRBJ2-2; D remains ambiguous. This clonotype was sampled from an adult with an advanced solid tumor such as melanoma, head and neck, liver or kidney cancer. The CDR3 region is CASSPGEGSNTGELFF. CDR3 DNA: TGCGCCAGCAGCCCTGGTGAAGGGTCGAACACCGGGGAGCTGTTTTTT.